This T cell receptor (beta chain) was identified during a study of blood T cell repertoires in COVID-19. Per the authors' pipeline: By means of reference gene primer amplification, nucleated cell counts were estimated. Libraries were prepared by immunoSEQ multiplex PCR; TCRdb keeps only in-frame clonotypes and omits some of them. V and J calls and clone size follow that table, whereas D and trimming were derived from the DNA. The sample includes some 350,000 clones, approximately 90% seen only once; the top ten take roughly 1%. Trimming pared 4 bases from V and 6 bases from J, leaving 12 bases between. The CDR3 runs 14 residues. Germline CDR1 is KGHSY and CDR2 is FQNENV. Allocation to cohorts depended on clinical history reported by the participants.

Sequenced material: PBMCs or T cells enriched from blood (not recorded which). This rearrangement joins TRBV16 to TRBJ2-2, with D possibly TRBD2 on 5 matching bases. The sequence was collected from a man between 18 and 35 years old who had recovered from COVID-19. In nucleotides, the CDR3 is TGTGCCAGCAGCCCCAGGACTCCGCCCGGGGAGCTGTTTTTT. Its protein is CASSPRTPPGELFF.